A single sample gave rise to the 7 T cell receptor beta chains below, sequenced in a study of chronic HIV infection and antiretroviral therapy. MiXCR, applied by TCRdb to the 5' RACE reads, yields one record per CDR3 protein. The data hold more than 25,000 distinct CDR3 sequences, with about 8.6% observed a single time. Sequenced sample: peripheral blood. The receptors shown here come from an adult who had HIV and had not received antiretroviral therapy, or was an uninfected healthy control (not recorded which).

This chain uses TRBV27 with TRBJ1-2, with no clear D. V was shortened by 3 bases and J by 8 bases, with 16 bases between the two germline ends. CDR3 length: 14 amino acids. The germline V gene has CDR1 MNHEY and CDR2 SMNVEV (reference sequence). The chain's CDR3 is CASSFRSGMGGYTF. CDR3 sequence (DNA): TGTGCCAGCAGTTTTCGGTCAGGAATGGGAGGCTACACCTTC.

This clonotype occurred a few times. The rearrangement links TRBV11-2 to TRBJ2-3, with no clear D. The CDR3 has 13 residues. Per germline, CDR1 SGHAT and CDR2 FQNNGV. Trimming shortened V by 0 bases and J by 3 bases, and 4 bases separated the two germline ends. CDR3 in DNA: TGTGCCAGCAGCTTAGATCCGACAGATACGCAGTATTTT. It specifies CASSLDPTDTQYF.

This clonotype has at least ten counts. This sequence joins TRBV12-3 or TRBV12-4 and TRBJ2-1; D is perhaps TRBD1 (5 bases). The CDR3 extends over 14 amino acids. Trimming cost V 5 bases and J 6 bases, with 14 bases left between them. The CDR3 DNA reads TGTGCCAGCAGTCCCTCCGACAGTGCCAATGAGCAGTTCTTC. This gives the protein CASSPSDSANEQFF.

This clonotype was seen more than once but under ten times. This chain connects TRBV10-3 to TRBJ2-7, with D possibly matching TRBD2 (5 bases). There are 14 residues in the CDR3. With 6 bases removed from V and 6 bases from J, the gap between germline ends came to 18 bases. CDR1 and CDR2 from the germline V gene are ENHRY and SYGVKD. In DNA, the CDR3 is TGTGCCATCAGGGAAGGACTGACTTTCTCCGAGCAGTACTTC. The encoded protein is CAIREGLTFSEQYF.

This clonotype has at least ten counts. V is TRBV20-1 and J is TRBJ2-1, with D perhaps TRBD1 (5 bases). Trimming stripped 0 bases from V and 7 bases from J, with 13 bases between. CDR3 size: 14 residues. Germline V gene sequence: CDR1 DFQATT, CDR2 SNEGSKA (reference sequence). The CDR3 sequence: CSARDSGYGNEQFF. In DNA, the CDR3 is TGCAGTGCTAGAGATTCAGGGTATGGAAATGAGCAGTTCTTC.

This clonotype appeared many times. The genes are TRBV12-3 or TRBV12-4 and TRBJ2-1; 7 bases fit TRBD1. The CDR3 runs to 14 residues. The V and J ends lost 6 bases and 5 bases, in that order; junction bases with no gene match: 7. DNA of the CDR3: TGTGCCAGCAGCTTGCTGGACAGGAACAATGAGCAGTTCTTC. This translates into CASSLLDRNNEQFF.

This clonotype occurred a few times. The rearrangement uses TRBV2 and TRBJ1-1, with unresolved D. This CDR3 is 12 amino acids long. Between the trimmed V and J ends, which lost 7 bases and 3 bases, there was a span of 9 bases. Germline lookup yields CDR1 SNHLY and CDR2 FYNNEI. The CDR3 spells CASITADTEAFF. CDR3 bases: TGTGCCAGCATTACAGCGGACACTGAAGCTTTCTTT.